This is a list of T cell receptor beta chains from one sample in a study of blood T cell repertoires in COVID-19. Produced via immunoSEQ multiplex PCR; TCRdb's table is partial and in-frame only. There are 200,000 to 300,000 clones in the sample; approximately 84% occur only once, and 8% to 9.5% lies in the top ten. Sequenced: peripheral blood. The receptors shown here come from a human donor in a cohort sampled during active COVID-19. Both conserved end residues are part of each CDR3. Each record gives: CDR3 protein, CDR3 DNA, CDR3 length, J gene, D gene, clone size, V gene. A D gene is named only where the DNA matches it firmly. Some rows have no size entry. The others give once, few or many, or a class for an expanded clone.

CASSLVGGETQYF | TGTGCCAGCAGTTTAGTAGGAGGGGAGACCCAGTACTTC | 13 | TRBJ2-5 | - | - | TRBV12-3/TRBV12-4
CASSEPGLAGLAYNEQFF | TGTGCCAGCAGTGAACCAGGACTAGCGGGACTCGCCTACAATGAGCAGTTCTTC | 18 | TRBJ2-1 | TRBD2 | - | TRBV25-1
CASSLLPRVGSSYNEQFF | TGTGCCAGCAGCTTACTTCCTCGGGTAGGGAGCTCCTACAATGAGCAGTTCTTC | 18 | TRBJ2-1 | - | - | TRBV7-2
CASSLGQGFPNEQFF | TGTGCTAGCAGCTTAGGGCAGGGATTCCCCAATGAGCAGTTCTTC | 15 | TRBJ2-1 | - | - | TRBV7-7
CARGSNYGYTF | TGTGCGAGGGGGTCGAACTATGGCTACACCTTC | 11 | TRBJ1-2 | - | - | TRBV2
CASAQAKNTIYF | TGTGCCAGTGCCCAGGCAAAAAACACCATATATTTT | 12 | TRBJ1-3 | - | - | TRBV19
CASSRGPQETQYF | TGTGCCAGTTCTAGGGGGCCCCAAGAGACCCAGTACTTC | 13 | TRBJ2-5 | TRBD1 | - | TRBV19
CASSSTTYNEQFF | TGTGCCAGCAGCAGCACCACCTACAATGAGCAGTTCTTC | 13 | TRBJ2-1 | - | few | TRBV7-2
CASSPGGLGTEAFF | TGTGCCAGCTCACCAGGAGGGCTTGGGACTGAAGCTTTCTTT | 14 | TRBJ1-1 | - | once | TRBV18
CASALQGIQGVKDTQYF | TGTGCCAGCGCGTTACAGGGTATTCAGGGCGTGAAAGATACGCAGTATTTT | 17 | TRBJ2-3 | - | - | TRBV11-2
CASSDRTDNSPLHF | TGTGCCAGCAGTGACCGGACAGATAATTCACCCCTCCACTTT | 14 | TRBJ1-6 | - | - | TRBV6-4
CASSLLTAYGYTF | TGTGCCAGCAGTTTACTGACAGCCTATGGCTACACCTTC | 13 | TRBJ1-2 | - | - | TRBV12-3/TRBV12-4
CASSLAYGASGSSNEQFF | TGCGCCAGCAGCCTAGCTTACGGGGCCAGCGGGAGTTCCAATGAGCAGTTCTTC | 18 | TRBJ2-1 | TRBD2 | - | TRBV4-1
CASSPGTSGRTTLLNEQFF | TGTGCCAGCAGCCCGGGGACTAGCGGGAGGACCACCCTGCTGAATGAGCAGTTCTTC | 19 | TRBJ2-1 | TRBD2 | - | TRBV2
CASSLSGRADNEQFF | TGTGCCAGCAGCCTTAGCGGGAGGGCCGACAATGAGCAGTTCTTC | 15 | TRBJ2-1 | TRBD2 | - | TRBV7-2
CASTPRTGNEQYF | TGTGCCAGCACTCCCAGGACTGGGAACGAGCAGTACTTC | 13 | TRBJ2-7 | - | - | TRBV5-6
CASSVRGSGELFF | TGTGCCAGCAGTGTTAGGGGAAGCGGGGAGCTGTTTTTT | 13 | TRBJ2-2 | - | - | TRBV2
CASSLTGTGVNGYGYTF | TGTGCCAGCAGCTTAACCGGGACAGGGGTGAATGGATATGGCTACACCTTC | 17 | TRBJ1-2 | TRBD1 | many | TRBV5-5
CASKGQGTGELFF | TGTGCCAGCAAAGGGCAGGGCACCGGGGAGCTGTTTTTT | 13 | TRBJ2-2 | - | - | TRBV27
CASSQVGGKDSPLHF | TGCGCCAGCAGCCAAGTAGGGGGCAAGGATTCACCCCTCCACTTT | 15 | TRBJ1-6 | TRBD1 | once | TRBV4-1
CASSPPGGAAFF | TGTGCCAGCTCACCCCCGGGGGGTGCGGCTTTCTTT | 12 | TRBJ1-1 | - | - | TRBV18
CASSDGQGYQETQYF | TGCGCCAGCAGTGACGGCCAGGGGTACCAAGAGACCCAGTACTTC | 15 | TRBJ2-5 | - | - | TRBV10-1
CASSLRLDEQYF | TGTGCCAGCAGCTTAAGGCTAGACGAGCAGTACTTC | 12 | TRBJ2-7 | - | - | TRBV7-2